This entry concerns a single TCR beta chain. This clonotype has at least ten counts. Its antigen target is currently unknown. Nothing much larger sits one base from this clone, and base qualities are not available. The sequencer listed for this sample is Illumina NovaSeq 6000. Synthesis of TCR cDNA relied on 5'RACE template switching, a step that introduced a universal primer site along with unique molecular identifiers. cDNA synthesis was primed from both the TCR alpha and TCR beta constant segments. Libraries were amplified in two PCR steps, with sample barcodes and sequencing adapters added in the second step. Sequencing of libraries was done on Illumina HiSeq 2500 (2x100 bp) or NovaSeq (2x150 bp). Processing in the source paper ran as follows. MIGEC was used to demultiplex reads and collapse the reads into UMI consensus sequences, and MiXCR was used for V(D)J alignment. Using edgeR on replicate PBMC samples, clonotypes were called vaccine-responding if FDR was below 0.01 and the log2 fold change was above 5 up to day 15. Each bulk clonotype was labeled CD4 or CD8 based on which sequenced repertoire, CD4 or CD8, contained the clonotype at higher abundance. The public sequencing data were trimmed at Q25 with fastp and processed into clonotypes with MiXCR by TCRdb, which kept only in-frame beta chains. Rows merge per CDR3 protein into single entries with the most common DNA and genes. The V and J calls here are based on TCRdb, not the publication. For this sample there are under 250,000 distinct CDR3 sequences; approximately 3.2% appear just once. The ten most abundant clones make up 3.2% of the sample.

This entry belongs to a study of T cells after yellow fever vaccination (dated by TCRdb to 2018 to 2020). About the investigation overall: The SMART-Seq v4 Ultra Low Input RNA kit was used to prepare libraries from fractions with low cell numbers. To track T-cell clones before and after primary and booster YFV17D yellow fever vaccination, bulk TCR alpha and beta repertoires were sequenced longitudinally. Two healthy male donors, one aged 18 to 30 and one aged 30 to 40 years, were included in the cohort. Blood was collected at multiple timepoints before and after primary and secondary immunization, and bulk PBMC replicates and cell subsets were isolated.

Findings and caveats that apply to the study as a whole: Most clones expanded after primary vaccination were re-detected after the booster (almost 97% of CD4 and roughly 87% of CD8), suggesting broad memory maintenance. Because only a couple of donors were included in the study, the extent to which the findings can be generalized is limited. A small fraction of clonotypes showed up in both the CD4 and CD8 compartments, probably as a result of convergent recombination. The secondary T-cell response was found to be weaker but faster than the primary response, with a peak reached on day 5 rather than on day 15. Computational filtering was needed because FACS-sorted repertoires could contain abundant contaminating clonotypes from the bulk population.

The treatment or condition label here, explained by the study, means: live attenuated yellow fever vaccine strain. A standard Ficoll-Paque protocol was used to isolate PBMCs from peripheral blood. CD4 and CD8 T-cell fractions were isolated with Dynabeads CD4 and CD8 positive selection kits. TriZol was used to extract RNA from bulk PBMCs, CD4 and CD8 fractions, and dextramer-positive and dextramer-negative fractions. This receptor was obtained from a man younger than 35 who received the YFV17D yellow fever vaccine. This sample comprised CD4+ T cells sorted from PBMCs, obtained 10 days after the yellow fever booster vaccination.

The CDR3 corresponds to CASSFTWGTDTQYF. The DNA reads TGCGCCAGCAGCTTCACATGGGGCACAGATACGCAGTATTTT. Here the chain combines TRBV5-1 and TRBJ2-3; the D gene assignment is ambiguous. Deletion took 2 bases off V and 1 base off J, with a span of 8 bases between the germline ends. Sequences SGHRS (CDR1) and YFSETQ (CDR2) are obtained from the germline V gene. The CDR3 goes from the cysteine to the phenylalanine over 14 residues. CDR3 DNA only is kept here, 42 bases in frame from base 1.